The clone carrying this T cell receptor beta chain was detected once. What it binds is not known. V lost 1 base to trimming and J lost 12 bases; unmatched junction nucleotides: 8. The CDR3 contains 16 residues. Germline CDR1 SGHAT, CDR2 FQNNGV. This entry belongs to a study of T cell responses to AZD1222 COVID-19 vaccine. Study-level results: Compared with day 0, the breadth and depth of the Spike-specific TCR repertoire rose significantly after two doses of AZD1222. Regions 160-218 and 743-854 held dominance among vaccine-associated CD4 TCRs, which spanned spike.

Profiled with immunoSEQ multiplex PCR; TCRdb holds only in-frame clones, not every one. The sample includes about 150,000 clones, approximately 90% of them seen just once. This receptor was taken from an adult in good health. V usage is TRBV11-2 and J usage is TRBJ2-1; 14 nucleotides align to TRBD2. The sequencing used peripheral blood, collected on day 0 of AZD1222 vaccination. DNA for the CDR3: TGTGCCAGCAGCTTAGCGGGACTAGCGGGAGTTGAAGGGCAGTTCTTC. Its translation is CASSLAGLAGVEGQFF. The full variable domain, rest sourced from reference TRBV11-2 and TRBJ2-1, is EAGVAQSPRYKIIEKRQSVAFWCNPISGHATLYWYQQILGQGPKLLIQFQNNGVVDDSQLPKDRFSAERLKGVDSTLKIQPAKLEDSAVYLCASSLAGLAGVEGQFFGPGTRLTVL.